The 3 T cell receptor beta chains below were found in one sample sequenced in a study of blood T cell repertoires in COVID-19. Repertoires were generated with immunoSEQ multiplex PCR, while TCRdb's copy carries only in-frame clones and drops some. The sample lists around 140,000 clones; roughly 83% were seen once. Sequencing was carried out using peripheral blood. All receptors derive from a woman at least 80 years old with acute or convalescent COVID-19.

This rearrangement joins TRBV6-2 or TRBV6-3 to TRBJ2-5, with D unclear. The ends were cut back, 4 bases at V and 3 bases at J, with 6 bases in the middle. Germline V gene sequence: CDR1 MNHEY, CDR2 SVGEGT. This CDR3 contains 12 residues. The CDR3 nucleotides are TGTGCCAGCAGTTCCAGGAAAGAGACCCAGTACTTC. Its protein product is CASSSRKETQYF.

The chain joins TRBV5-1 to TRBJ1-2; D remains ambiguous. Trimming stripped 1 base from V and 8 bases from J, with 18 bases between. Germline CDR1 reads SGHRS; CDR2 reads YFSETQ. CDR3 length: 15 amino acids. CDR3 loop: CASSLHGGDWSGYTF. The CDR3 DNA reads as TGCGCCAGCAGCTTGCATGGTGGAGATTGGTCCGGCTACACCTTC.

The rearrangement joins TRBV7-9 to TRBJ2-2, with 14 nucleotides matching TRBD2. Germline CDR1 and CDR2: SEHNR and FQNEAQ (reference sequence). V lost 4 bases and J lost 6; bases outside the gene matches: 7. The CDR3 extends over 17 amino acids. Here the CDR3 reads CASSSTGLAGGAGELFF. Written as DNA, the CDR3 is TGTGCCAGCAGCTCGACAGGACTAGCGGGAGGAGCCGGGGAGCTGTTTTTT.